Below, 8 T cell receptor beta chains from the same sample are listed, as sequenced in a study of blood T cell repertoires in COVID-19. Sequencing used immunoSEQ multiplex PCR; TCRdb keeps in-frame clones, though not all of them. The top ten clones hold 8.5% to 10% of a sample with 35,000 to 45,000 clones, 70% to 90% of them seen once. The source material was peripheral blood. The receptor source for this set is a human donor in a cohort sampled during active COVID-19.

This clone was seen a single time. The CDR3 nucleotides read TGCAGCGTTGATAGGGGGGGCTCCCCCTACAATGAGCAGTTCTTC. Amino acids: CSVDRGGSPYNEQFF. This chain uses TRBV29-1 with TRBJ2-1; weak D call: TRBD2 (7 bases). Between the trimmed V and J ends, which lost 3 bases and 2 bases, there was a span of 14 bases. CDR3 size: 15 residues. Germline CDR1 is SQVTM and CDR2 is ANQGSEA.

In its sample, this clone was seen once. V usage is TRBV7-2 and J usage is TRBJ1-5; 10 nucleotides match TRBD1. Germline loops: CDR1 SGHTA, CDR2 FQGNSA. The CDR3 spans 16 residues. Trimming cost V 6 bases and J 2 bases; bases outside gene matches: 7. The CDR3 coding sequence is TGTGCCAGCAGTTATACCGGGACAGGGGGCAATCAGCCCCAGCATTTT. It yields the protein CASSYTGTGGNQPQHF.

In this sample, this clone turned up once. V usage is TRBV19 and J usage is TRBJ1-5; D perhaps matches TRBD1 (5 bases). The CDR3 is 15 amino acids. The V gene lost 5 bases and the J gene lost 7 bases, with 18 bases spanning the gap. The germline CDR1 and CDR2 sequences are LNHDA and SQIVND (reference sequence). The CDR3 bases are TGTGCCAGTAGTGCCCAGGGTCCGGAAGCCCAGCCCCAGCATTTT. It encodes CASSAQGPEAQPQHF.

This chain joins TRBV30 and TRBJ1-1; maybe TRBD1 (5 bases). This CDR3 is built from 14 residues. Germline CDR1 reads GTSNPN; CDR2 reads SVGIG (reference sequence). Trimming removed 3 bases at V and 0 bases at J, with 11 bases between. CDR3 loop: CAWRFGGLNTEAFF. DNA of the CDR3: TGTGCCTGGAGATTCGGGGGATTGAACACTGAAGCTTTCTTT.

The chain employs TRBV5-6 and TRBJ2-6, with a weak D call TRBD1 (6 bases). Germline lookup yields CDR1 SGHDT and CDR2 YYEEEE. Trimming removed 4 bases from V and 3 bases from J, with 14 bases in between. The CDR3 contains 16 residues. The CDR3 loop reads CASSTGDRFGANVLTF. The DNA for the CDR3 is TGTGCCAGCAGCACTGGAGACAGGTTTGGGGCCAACGTCCTGACTTTC. The whole variable domain, remainder taken from reference TRBV5-6 and TRBJ2-6, is DAGVTQSPTHLIKTRGQQVTLRCSPKSGHDTVSWYQQALGQGPQFIFQYYEEEERQRGNFPDRFSGHQFPNYSSELNVNALLLGDSALYLCASSTGDRFGANVLTFGAGSRLTVL.

The chain has TRBV10-2 and TRBJ1-5, with TRBD1 as a possible D gene (5 bases). V lost 3 bases to trimming and J lost 0 bases, with 12 bases between them. This CDR3 is 16 amino acids long. Per the germline V gene, CDR1 is WSHSY and CDR2 is SAAADI. The CDR3 reads CASSDWGSYSNQPQHF. The CDR3 nucleotides are TGCGCCAGCAGTGACTGGGGCAGCTATAGCAATCAGCCCCAGCATTTT.

V is TRBV5-4 and J is TRBJ1-4, with TRBD1 matching 7 bases. Losses at the gene ends were 0 bases for V and 5 bases for J; bases not matched to a gene: 4. This CDR3 spans 15 amino acids. CDR1 and CDR2 from the germline V gene are SGHNT and YYREEE (reference sequence). CDR3 DNA: TGTGCCAGCAGCTTGGCCCCGGGACAGAATGAAAAACTGTTTTTT. Translation: CASSLAPGQNEKLFF.

This clone was seen more than once but under ten times. The chain couples TRBV2 to TRBJ1-1; D call uncertain. The germline gives CDR1 SNHLY, CDR2 FYNNEI. The V and J ends lost 2 bases and 4 bases respectively, with 2 bases between them. The CDR3 is 11 residues long. The CDR3 region has the DNA TGTGCCAGCAGTGAACTCACTGAAGCTTTCTTT. This encodes CASSELTEAFF.